This T cell receptor (beta chain) comes out of a study of blood T cell repertoires in COVID-19. This CDR3 spans 15 amino acids. The V gene's germline CDR1 is MNHEY and CDR2 SVGAGI. V shed 2 bases and J shed 2 bases, with 7 bases lying between them. TCRdb's copy holds only in-frame clones and misses some; the assay was immunoSEQ multiplex PCR. The repertoire has about 440,000 clones, 88% of them found once; the top ten carry over 9.5%. Specimen: peripheral blood. This receptor was taken from a woman aged 45-65 years with COVID-19, enrolled during active disease. The chain couples TRBV6-5 to TRBJ2-6, with D possibly being TRBD1 (6 bases). The CDR3 bases are TGTGCCAGCAGTTACAGGGGGACTGGGGCCAACGTCCTGACTTTC. It encodes CASSYRGTGANVLTF.